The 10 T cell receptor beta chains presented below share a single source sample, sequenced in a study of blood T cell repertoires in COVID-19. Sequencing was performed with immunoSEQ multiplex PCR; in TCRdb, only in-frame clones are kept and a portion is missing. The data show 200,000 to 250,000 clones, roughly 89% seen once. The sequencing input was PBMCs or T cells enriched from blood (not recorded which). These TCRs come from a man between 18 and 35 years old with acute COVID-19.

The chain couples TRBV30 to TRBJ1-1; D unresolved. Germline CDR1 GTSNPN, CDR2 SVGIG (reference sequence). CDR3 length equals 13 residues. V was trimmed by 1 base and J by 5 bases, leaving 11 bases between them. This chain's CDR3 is CAWSAYLTTEAFF. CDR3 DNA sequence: TGTGCCTGGAGTGCCTATTTGACAACTGAAGCTTTCTTT.

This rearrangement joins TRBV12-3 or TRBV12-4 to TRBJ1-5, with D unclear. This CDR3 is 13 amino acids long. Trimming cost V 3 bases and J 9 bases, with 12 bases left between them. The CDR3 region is CASSLTGRWPQHF. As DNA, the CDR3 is TGTGCCAGCAGTTTGACGGGGAGGTGGCCCCAGCATTTT.

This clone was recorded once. DNA for the CDR3: TGTGCCAGCAGTGGTACAGGGTCCCTCGTCAATGAGCAGTTCTTC. It specifies CASSGTGSLVNEQFF. V gene TRBV2 combines with J gene TRBJ2-1; possibly TRBD1 for D (6 bases). CDR1 SNHLY and CDR2 FYNNEI come from the germline V gene. Trimming took off 4 bases at V and 6 bases at J, with 16 bases between the two ends. This CDR3 contains 15 residues.

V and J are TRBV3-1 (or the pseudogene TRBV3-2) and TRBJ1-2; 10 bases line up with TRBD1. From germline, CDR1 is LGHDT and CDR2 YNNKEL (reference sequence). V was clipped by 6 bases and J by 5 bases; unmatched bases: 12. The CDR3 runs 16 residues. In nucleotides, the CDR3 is TGTGCCAGCAGTCGAATTGGGACAGGGGAAAGGTATGGCTACACCTTC. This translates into CASSRIGTGERYGYTF.

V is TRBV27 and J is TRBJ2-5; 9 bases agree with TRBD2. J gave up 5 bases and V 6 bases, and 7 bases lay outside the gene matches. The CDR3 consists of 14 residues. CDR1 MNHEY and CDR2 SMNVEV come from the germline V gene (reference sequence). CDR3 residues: CASRGSGSLETQYF. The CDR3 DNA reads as TGTGCCAGCAGAGGTAGCGGGAGTTTGGAGACCCAGTACTTC.

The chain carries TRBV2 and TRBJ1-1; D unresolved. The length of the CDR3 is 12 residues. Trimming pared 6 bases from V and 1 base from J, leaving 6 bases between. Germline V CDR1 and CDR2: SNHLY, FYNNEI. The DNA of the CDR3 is TGTGCCAGCAGCCTCGGGAACACTGAAGCTTTCTTT. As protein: CASSLGNTEAFF.

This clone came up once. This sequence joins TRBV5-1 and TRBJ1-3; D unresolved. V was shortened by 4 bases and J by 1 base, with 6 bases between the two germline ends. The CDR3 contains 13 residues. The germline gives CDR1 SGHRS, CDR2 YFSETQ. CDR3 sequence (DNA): TGCGCCAGCAGCCGCGGGTCTGGAAACACCATATATTTT. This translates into CASSRGSGNTIYF.

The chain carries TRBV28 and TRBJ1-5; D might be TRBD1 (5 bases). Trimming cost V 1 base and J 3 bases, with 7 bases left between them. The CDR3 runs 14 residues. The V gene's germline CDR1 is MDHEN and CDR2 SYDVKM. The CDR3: CASSLSGINQPQHF. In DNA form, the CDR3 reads TGTGCCAGCAGTTTATCAGGGATCAATCAGCCCCAGCATTTT. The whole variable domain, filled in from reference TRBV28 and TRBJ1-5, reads DVKVTQSSRYLVKRTGEKVFLECVQDMDHENMFWYRQDPGLGLRLIYFSYDVKMKEKGDIPEGYSVSREKKERFSLILESASTNQTSMYLCASSLSGINQPQHFGDGTRLSIL.

The CDR3 sequence is CASSLRAGGNSPLHF. The CDR3 DNA is TGCGCCAGCAGCTTGAGGGCAGGGGGAAATTCACCCCTCCACTTT. The chain is built from TRBV5-1 and TRBJ1-6; 7 bases are shared with TRBD1. The germline V gene has CDR1 SGHRS and CDR2 YFSETQ. The CDR3 is made up of 15 amino acids. V shed 1 base and J 7 bases; nucleotides not matched to a gene: 5.

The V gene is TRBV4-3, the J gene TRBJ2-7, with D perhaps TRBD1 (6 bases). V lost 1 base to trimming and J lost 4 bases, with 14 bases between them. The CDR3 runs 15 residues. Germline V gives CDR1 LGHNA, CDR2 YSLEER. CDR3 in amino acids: CASSQGIQGTYEQYF. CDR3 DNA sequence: TGCGCCAGCAGCCAAGGCATACAGGGAACTTACGAGCAGTACTTC.